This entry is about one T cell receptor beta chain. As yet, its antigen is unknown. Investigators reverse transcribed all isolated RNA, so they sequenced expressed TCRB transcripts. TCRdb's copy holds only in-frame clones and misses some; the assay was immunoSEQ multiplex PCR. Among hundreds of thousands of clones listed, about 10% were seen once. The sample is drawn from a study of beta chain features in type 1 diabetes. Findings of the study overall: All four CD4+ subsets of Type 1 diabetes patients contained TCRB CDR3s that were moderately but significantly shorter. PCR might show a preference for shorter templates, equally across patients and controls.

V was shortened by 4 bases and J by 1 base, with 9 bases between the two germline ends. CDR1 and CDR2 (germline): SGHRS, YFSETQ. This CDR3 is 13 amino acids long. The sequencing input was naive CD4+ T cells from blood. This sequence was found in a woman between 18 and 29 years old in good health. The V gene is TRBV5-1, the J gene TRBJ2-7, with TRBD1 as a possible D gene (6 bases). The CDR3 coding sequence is TGCGCCAGCAGCGCAACAGGGTCCTACGAGCAGTACTTC. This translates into CASSATGSYEQYF.